This T cell receptor beta chain emerged from a study of blood T cell repertoires in COVID-19. As for the study in general: From T cells, B-cell-depleted T cells, or PBMCs came the material, which was cDNA or gDNA.

The CDR3 length is 13 residues. V was clipped by 3 bases and J by 3 bases, with 8 bases between them. Under the authors' procedure: It was from reference gene primer amplification that nucleated cell counts were estimated. Using immunoSEQ multiplex PCR, the repertoire was profiled, and TCRdb retains in-frame clones only, with some absent. Clonal size and the V and J genes are those of that table, whereas D and trimming came from the DNA. The repertoire holds fewer than 250,000 clones, with around 80% as singletons. This chain joins TRBV12-3 or TRBV12-4 and TRBJ1-1; D may be TRBD1 (5 bases). The sequenced material came from peripheral blood. The receptor was derived from a man younger than 40 with active or convalescent COVID-19. The CDR3 sequence: CASSFSGYTEAFF. CDR3 coding DNA: TGTGCCAGCAGTTTTTCAGGGTACACTGAAGCTTTCTTT.